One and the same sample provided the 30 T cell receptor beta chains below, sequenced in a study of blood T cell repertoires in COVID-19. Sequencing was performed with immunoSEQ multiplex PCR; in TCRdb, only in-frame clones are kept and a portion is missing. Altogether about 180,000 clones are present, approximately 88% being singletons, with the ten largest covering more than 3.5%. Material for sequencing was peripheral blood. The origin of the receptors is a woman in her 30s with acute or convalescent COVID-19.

The CDR3 loop reads CASSPQGLSEQYF. The DNA of the CDR3 is TGTGCCAGCAGCCCCCAGGGGCTATCCGAGCAGTACTTC. The chain links TRBV7-2 to TRBJ2-7; perhaps TRBD1 as D (6 bases). The CDR3 runs to 13 residues. V was pared by 5 bases and J by 6 bases, with 14 bases between. Germline CDR1 and CDR2: SGHTA and FQGNSA. Combining the CDR3 with reference TRBV7-2 and TRBJ2-7 gives the whole variable domain GAGVSQSPSNKVTEKGKDVELRCDPISGHTALYWYRQSLGQGLEFLIYFQGNSAPDKSGLPSDRFSAERTGGSVSTLTIQRTQQEDSAVYLCASSPQGLSEQYFGPGTRLTVT.

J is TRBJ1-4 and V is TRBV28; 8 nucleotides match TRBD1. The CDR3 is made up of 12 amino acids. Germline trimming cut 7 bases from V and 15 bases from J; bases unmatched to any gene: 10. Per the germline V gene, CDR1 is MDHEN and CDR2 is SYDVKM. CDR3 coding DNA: TGTGCCAGCACCAGTTCCCGGGACAGGATGTTTTTT. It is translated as CASTSSRDRMFF.

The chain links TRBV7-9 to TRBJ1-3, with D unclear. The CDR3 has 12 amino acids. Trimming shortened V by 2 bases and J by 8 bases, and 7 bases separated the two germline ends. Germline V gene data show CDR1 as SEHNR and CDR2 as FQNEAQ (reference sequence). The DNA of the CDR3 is TGTGCCAGCAGCTTAACGGGTGACACCATATATTTT. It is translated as CASSLTGDTIYF.

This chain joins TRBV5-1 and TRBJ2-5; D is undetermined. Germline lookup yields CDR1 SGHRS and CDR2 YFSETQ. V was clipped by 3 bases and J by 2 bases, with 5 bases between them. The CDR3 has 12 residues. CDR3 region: CASSSSQETQYF. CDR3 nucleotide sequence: TGCGCCAGCAGCTCATCACAAGAGACCCAGTACTTC. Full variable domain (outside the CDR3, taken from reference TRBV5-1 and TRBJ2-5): KAGVTQTPRYLIKTRGQQVTLSCSPISGHRSVSWYQQTPGQGLQFLFEYFSETQRNKGNFPGRFSGRQFSNSRSEMNVSTLELGDSALYLCASSSSQETQYFGPGTRLLVL.

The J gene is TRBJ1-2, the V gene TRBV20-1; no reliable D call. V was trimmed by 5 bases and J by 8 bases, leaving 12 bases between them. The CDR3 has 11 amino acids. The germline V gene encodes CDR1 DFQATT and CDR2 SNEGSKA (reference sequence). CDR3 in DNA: TGCAGTGCTCAGCGGGGTAACGGCTACACCTTC. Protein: CSAQRGNGYTF.

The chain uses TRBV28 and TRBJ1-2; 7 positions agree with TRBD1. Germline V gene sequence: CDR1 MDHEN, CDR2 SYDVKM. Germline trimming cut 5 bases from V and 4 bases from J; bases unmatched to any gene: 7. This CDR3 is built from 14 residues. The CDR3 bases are TGTGCCAGCAGTGCCAAACAGGGGATCTATGGCTACACCTTC. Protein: CASSAKQGIYGYTF.

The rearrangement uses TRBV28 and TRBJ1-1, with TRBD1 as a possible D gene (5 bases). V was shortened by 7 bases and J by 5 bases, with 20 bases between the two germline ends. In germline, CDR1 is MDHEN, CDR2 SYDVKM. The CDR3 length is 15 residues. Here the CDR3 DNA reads TGTGCCAGCAACTCCGGCGGGGCCGGATGGACTGAAGCTTTCTTT. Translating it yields CASNSGGAGWTEAFF.

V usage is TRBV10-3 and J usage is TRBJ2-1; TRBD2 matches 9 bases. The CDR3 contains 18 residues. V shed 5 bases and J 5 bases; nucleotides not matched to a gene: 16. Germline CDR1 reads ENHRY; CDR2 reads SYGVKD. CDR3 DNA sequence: TGTGCCATCAGTAAGAGTAGCGGGAGTCCGGGGGAAAACAATGAGCAGTTCTTC. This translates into CAISKSSGSPGENNEQFF.

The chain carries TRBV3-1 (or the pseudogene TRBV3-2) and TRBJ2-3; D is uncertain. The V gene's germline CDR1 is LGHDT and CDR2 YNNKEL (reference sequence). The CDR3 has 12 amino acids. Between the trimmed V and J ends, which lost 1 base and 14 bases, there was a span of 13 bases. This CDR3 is CASSQGETPGYF. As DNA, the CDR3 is TGTGCCAGCAGCCAAGGAGAAACGCCCGGGTATTTT.

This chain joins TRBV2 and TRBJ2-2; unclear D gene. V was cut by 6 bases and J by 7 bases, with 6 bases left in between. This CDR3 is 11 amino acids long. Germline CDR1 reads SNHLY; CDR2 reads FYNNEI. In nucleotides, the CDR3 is TGTGCCAGCAGCCCACTCGGGGAGCTGTTTTTT. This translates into CASSPLGELFF. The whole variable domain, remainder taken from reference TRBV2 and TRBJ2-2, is EPEVTQTPSHQVTQMGQEVILRCVPISNHLYFYWYRQILGQKVEFLVSFYNNEISEKSEIFDDQFSVERPDGSNFTLKIRSTKLEDSAMYFCASSPLGELFFGEGSRLTVL.

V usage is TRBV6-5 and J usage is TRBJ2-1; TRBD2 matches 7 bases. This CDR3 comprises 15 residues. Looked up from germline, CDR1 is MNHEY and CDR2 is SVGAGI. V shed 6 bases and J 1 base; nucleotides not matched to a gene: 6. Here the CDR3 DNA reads TGTGCCAGCAGGGGACTATCGCTATCCTACAATGAGCAGTTCTTC. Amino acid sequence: CASRGLSLSYNEQFF.

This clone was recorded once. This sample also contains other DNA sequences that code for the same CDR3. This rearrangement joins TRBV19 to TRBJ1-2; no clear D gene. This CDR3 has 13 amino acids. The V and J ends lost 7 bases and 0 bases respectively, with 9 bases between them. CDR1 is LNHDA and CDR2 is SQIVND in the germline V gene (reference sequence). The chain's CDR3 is CASTYGANYGYTF. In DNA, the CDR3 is TGTGCCAGTACCTACGGGGCTAACTATGGCTACACCTTC.

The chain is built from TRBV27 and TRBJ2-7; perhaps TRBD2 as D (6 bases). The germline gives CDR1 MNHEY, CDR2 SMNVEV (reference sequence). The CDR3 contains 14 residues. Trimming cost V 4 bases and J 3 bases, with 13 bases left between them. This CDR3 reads CASSSGGVGYEQYF. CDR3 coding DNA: TGTGCCAGCAGTTCAGGAGGGGTAGGCTACGAGCAGTACTTC.

The CDR3 spells CASSPGTGLISGGYTF. CDR3 bases: TGTGCCAGCAGCCCCGGGACAGGGCTCATCTCGGGTGGCTACACCTTC. The chain has TRBV7-9 and TRBJ1-2, with 9 bases aligning to TRBD1. The germline V gene has CDR1 SEHNR and CDR2 FQNEAQ (reference sequence). This CDR3 spans 16 amino acids. J was trimmed by 7 bases and V by 5 bases; bases with no gene match: 14.

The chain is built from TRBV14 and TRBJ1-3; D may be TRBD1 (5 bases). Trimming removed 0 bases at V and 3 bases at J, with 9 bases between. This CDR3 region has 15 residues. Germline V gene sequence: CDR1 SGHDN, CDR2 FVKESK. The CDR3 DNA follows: TGTGCCAGCAGCCAAGATGGGGGGAATGGAAACACCATATATTTT. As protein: CASSQDGGNGNTIYF.

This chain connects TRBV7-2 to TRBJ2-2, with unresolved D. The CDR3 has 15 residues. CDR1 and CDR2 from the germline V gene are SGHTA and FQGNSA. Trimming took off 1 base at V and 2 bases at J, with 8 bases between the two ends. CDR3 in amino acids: CASSLGVSNTGELFF. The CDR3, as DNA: TGTGCCAGCAGCTTAGGTGTGAGTAACACCGGGGAGCTGTTTTTT.

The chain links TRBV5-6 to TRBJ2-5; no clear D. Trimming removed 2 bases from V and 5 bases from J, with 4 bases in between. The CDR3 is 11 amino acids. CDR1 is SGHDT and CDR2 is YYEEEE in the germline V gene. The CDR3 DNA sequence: TGTGCCAGCAGCTTCTCGGAGACCCAGTACTTC. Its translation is CASSFSETQYF.

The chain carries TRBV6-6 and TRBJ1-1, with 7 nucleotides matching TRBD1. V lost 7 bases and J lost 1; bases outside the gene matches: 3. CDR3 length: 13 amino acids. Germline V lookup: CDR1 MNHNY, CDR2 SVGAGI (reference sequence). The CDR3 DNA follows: TGTGCCAGCAAGACAGGGAGGAACACTGAAGCTTTCTTT. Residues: CASKTGRNTEAFF.

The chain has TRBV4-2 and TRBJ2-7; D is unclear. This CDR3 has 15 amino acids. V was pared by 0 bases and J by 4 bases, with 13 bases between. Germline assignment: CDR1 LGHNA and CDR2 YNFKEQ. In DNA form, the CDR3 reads TGTGCCAGCAGCCAAGAGTGGCGGAGACGATACGAGCAGTACTTC. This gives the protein CASSQEWRRRYEQYF.

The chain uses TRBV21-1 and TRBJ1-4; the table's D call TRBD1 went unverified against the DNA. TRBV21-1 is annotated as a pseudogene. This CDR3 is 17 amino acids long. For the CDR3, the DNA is TGTGCCAGCAGCAAAGGGCCCACGGGACAGGGGGATGAAAAACTGTTTTTT. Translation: CASSKGPTGQGDEKLFF.

CDR3 loop: CASSLGQGDEQFF. In DNA, the CDR3 is TGTGCCAGCAGTTTGGGACAGGGTGACGAGCAGTTCTTC. This chain joins TRBV12-3 or TRBV12-4 and TRBJ2-1, with TRBD1 matching 9 bases. The CDR3 has 13 amino acids. Germline trimming cut 3 bases from V and 10 bases from J; bases unmatched to any gene: 4.

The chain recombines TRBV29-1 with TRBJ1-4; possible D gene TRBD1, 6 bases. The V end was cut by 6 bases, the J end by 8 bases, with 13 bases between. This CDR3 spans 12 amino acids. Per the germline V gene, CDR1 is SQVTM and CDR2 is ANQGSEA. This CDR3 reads CSVSGDGEKLFF. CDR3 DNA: TGCAGCGTATCAGGGGACGGGGAAAAACTGTTTTTT.

CDR3 coding DNA: TGTGCCAGCAGTTTATCCGGCGGGGGCTACCACAATGAGCAGTTCTTC. It translates to CASSLSGGGYHNEQFF. The chain combines TRBV28 with TRBJ2-1; D is perhaps TRBD2 (7 bases). Germline V lookup: CDR1 MDHEN, CDR2 SYDVKM. The CDR3 loop spans 16 amino acids. Trimming took off 1 base at V and 5 bases at J, with 15 bases between the two ends.

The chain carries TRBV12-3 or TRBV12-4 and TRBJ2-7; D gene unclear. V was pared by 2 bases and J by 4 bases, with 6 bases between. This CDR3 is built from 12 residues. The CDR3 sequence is CASSLILYEQYF. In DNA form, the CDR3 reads TGTGCCAGCAGTTTAATCCTATACGAGCAGTACTTC.

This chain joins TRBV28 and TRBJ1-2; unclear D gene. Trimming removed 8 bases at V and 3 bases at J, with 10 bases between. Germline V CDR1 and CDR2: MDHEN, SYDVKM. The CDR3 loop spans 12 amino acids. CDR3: CASRHYYYGYTF. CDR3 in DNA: TGTGCCAGCCGGCACTACTACTATGGCTACACCTTC.

CDR3 residues: CAWRTGNSGNTIYF. Here the CDR3 DNA reads TGTGCCTGGCGCACAGGGAACTCTGGAAACACCATATATTTT. This rearrangement joins TRBV30 to TRBJ1-3; D is possibly TRBD1 (6 bases). There are 14 residues in the CDR3. The germline V gene encodes CDR1 GTSNPN and CDR2 SVGIG (reference sequence). Trimming cost V 5 bases and J 0 bases, with 11 bases left between them.

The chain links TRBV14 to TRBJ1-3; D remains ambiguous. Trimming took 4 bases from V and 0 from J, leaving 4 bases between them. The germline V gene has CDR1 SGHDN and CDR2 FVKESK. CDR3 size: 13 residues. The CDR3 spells CASSRGSGNTIYF. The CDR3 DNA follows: TGTGCCAGCAGCCGAGGCTCTGGAAACACCATATATTTT.

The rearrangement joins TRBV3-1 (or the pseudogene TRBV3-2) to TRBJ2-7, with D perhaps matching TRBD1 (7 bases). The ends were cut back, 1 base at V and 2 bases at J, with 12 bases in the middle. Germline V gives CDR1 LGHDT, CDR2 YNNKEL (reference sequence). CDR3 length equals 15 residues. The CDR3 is CASSQGAGQPYEQYF. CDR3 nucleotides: TGTGCCAGCAGCCAAGGGGCGGGACAGCCCTACGAGCAGTACTTC.

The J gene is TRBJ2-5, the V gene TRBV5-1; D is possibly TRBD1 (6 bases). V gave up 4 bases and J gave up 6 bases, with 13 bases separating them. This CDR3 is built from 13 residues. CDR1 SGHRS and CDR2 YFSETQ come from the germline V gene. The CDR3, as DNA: TGCGCCAGCAGCGAACAGGGATCGCAGACCCAGTACTTC. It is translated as CASSEQGSQTQYF.

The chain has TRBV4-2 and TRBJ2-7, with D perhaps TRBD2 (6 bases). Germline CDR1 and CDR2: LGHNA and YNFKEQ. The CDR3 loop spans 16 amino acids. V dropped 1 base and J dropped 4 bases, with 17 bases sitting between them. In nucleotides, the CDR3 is TGTGCCAGCAGCCAAGTTGAAGCGGGCCTGCATTACGAGCAGTACTTC. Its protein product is CASSQVEAGLHYEQYF.